This T cell receptor (beta chain) was recovered during a study of T cells after yellow fever vaccination. TCRdb analysed the 5' RACE reads with MiXCR anew, one entry per CDR3 protein. The sample carries more than 15,000 distinct CDR3 sequences, approximately 4.1% recorded once. Study conclusions and caveats: A weaker but faster secondary response was observed, peaking on day 5 versus 15.

This clonotype is medium-sized in the sample. The V gene lost 4 bases and the J gene lost 2 bases, with 8 bases spanning the gap. The CDR3 runs to 14 residues. Germline V gene lookup returns CDR1 LNHDA and CDR2 SQIVND (reference sequence). This chain connects TRBV19 to TRBJ2-2; D is ambiguous. The receptor's source is a man aged 30 to 39 who received the YFV17D yellow fever vaccine. The material was PBMCs, either bulk or a sorted T-cell subset (CD4+, CD8+, memory, or dextramer-sorted; not recorded which), obtained 15 days after the yellow fever booster vaccination. The CDR3 sequence: CASSKLRNTGELFF. DNA of the CDR3: TGTGCCAGTAGTAAACTTAGAAACACCGGGGAGCTGTTTTTT.